The next 27 T cell receptor beta chains were all read from a single sample in a study of human T cells and chemical hapten exposure. TCRdb recomputed calls from the RACE reads with MiXCR, one row per CDR3 protein. The sample lists 80,000 to 100,000 distinct CDR3 sequences; 10% to 11% were seen once. The time point: patch test 3, about 24 weeks after DPC sensitization. Described treatment: therapeutic diphenylcyclopropenone sensitization with weekly scalp DPC. The material was whole blood, obtained in connection with sensitization to the hapten diphenylcyclopropenone (DPC). The receptors come from a woman between 50 and 59 years old with alopecia areata. Some clones in this sample may be carry-over from other donors' samples.

This clonotype has ten or more counts. The chain joins TRBV28 to TRBJ2-1, with 12 bases fitting TRBD2. This CDR3 is built from 18 residues. The V gene end was trimmed by 4 bases and the J gene end by 1 base; junction bases not matched to a gene: 8. CDR1 and CDR2 (germline): MDHEN, SYDVKM. The CDR3 DNA reads TGTGCCAGCAGTTCCGAGGGGACTAGCGGGTATTCCTACAATGAGCAGTTCTTC. Its protein is CASSSEGTSGYSYNEQFF.

The V and J genes are TRBV6-5 and TRBJ2-1; the D gene is possibly TRBD1 (6 bases). V lost 2 bases to trimming and J lost 4 bases, with 6 bases between them. The germline CDR1 and CDR2 sequences are MNHEY and SVGAGI. The CDR3 length is 13 residues. CDR3 in DNA: TGTGCCAGCAGTTACACAGGGTACAATGAGCAGTTCTTC. Translated: CASSYTGYNEQFF.

The rearrangement links TRBV6-5 to TRBJ2-3; 12 bases align to TRBD2. Per the germline V gene, CDR1 is MNHEY and CDR2 is SVGAGI. J gave up 3 bases and V 4 bases, and 2 bases lay outside the gene matches. CDR3 length: 15 residues. CDR3 sequence: CASSWTSGVTDTQYF. The CDR3 DNA follows: TGTGCCAGCAGTTGGACTAGCGGGGTGACAGATACGCAGTATTTT.

The chain links TRBV7-6 to TRBJ2-2, with TRBD2 matching 9 bases. Germline CDR1 and CDR2: SGHVS and FNYEAQ. Germline trimming cut 1 base from V and 4 bases from J; bases unmatched to any gene: 4. CDR3 length: 16 residues. CDR3 region: CASSLGAGGSTGELFF. CDR3 bases: TGTGCCAGCAGCTTAGGAGCGGGAGGTAGCACCGGGGAGCTGTTTTTT. The full variable domain, rest sourced from reference TRBV7-6 and TRBJ2-2, is GAGVSQSPRYKVTKRGQDVALRCDPISGHVSLYWYRQALGQGPEFLTYFNYEAQQDKSGLPNDRFSAERPEGSISTLTIQRTEQRDSAMYRCASSLGAGGSTGELFFGEGSRLTVL.

The CDR3 here is CASRTGTSNNEQFF. CDR3 nucleotide sequence: TGTGCCAGCAGAACCGGGACTAGTAACAATGAGCAGTTCTTC. This sequence joins TRBV12-3 or TRBV12-4 and TRBJ2-1; 8 nucleotides match TRBD2. The CDR3 extends over 14 amino acids. V was pared by 6 bases and J by 5 bases, with 6 bases of the junction left unmatched.

The chain employs TRBV7-6 and TRBJ2-5; D gene ambiguous. The CDR3 length is 14 residues. Trimming shortened V by 1 base and J by 2 bases, and 8 bases separated the two germline ends. Germline CDR1 reads SGHVS; CDR2 reads FNYEAQ. The CDR3 sequence is CASSLDVIQETQYF. In DNA form, the CDR3 reads TGTGCCAGCAGCTTAGATGTGATTCAAGAGACCCAGTACTTC.

At least ten counts were recorded for this clonotype. The CDR3 sequence is CASRPTLSYNEQFF. In nucleotides, the CDR3 is TGTGCCAGCAGACCGACACTGTCCTACAATGAGCAGTTCTTC. This sequence joins TRBV7-9 and TRBJ2-1; D unresolved. Germline V CDR1 and CDR2: SEHNR, FQNEAQ (reference sequence). Trimming pared 6 bases from V and 1 base from J, leaving 10 bases between. This CDR3 comprises 14 residues.

This clonotype was seen just once. A much larger clone lies one base from this, so it may be a read error. The gene calls are TRBV24-1 and TRBJ2-1; weak D call: TRBD2 (6 bases). The CDR3 extends over 14 amino acids. Germline V gene data show CDR1 as KGHDR and CDR2 as SFDVKD. CDR3 amino acids: CATSPGGSYYEQFF. In DNA form, the CDR3 reads TGTGCCACCAGTCCCGGGGGTTCCTACTATGAGCAGTTCTTC.

In this sample, this clonotype turned up many times. V and J are TRBV5-1 and TRBJ2-3, with a possible D match to TRBD2 (6 bases). Germline CDR1 reads SGHRS; CDR2 reads YFSETQ. Between the trimmed V and J ends, which lost 2 bases and 4 bases, there was a span of 8 bases. This CDR3 is 13 amino acids long. The CDR3 DNA reads TGCGCCAGCAGCTTCGGGAGCGCAGATACGCAGTATTTT. Translation: CASSFGSADTQYF.

There are many counts of this clonotype. J is TRBJ1-2 and V is TRBV19, with D perhaps matching TRBD1 (6 bases). The germline V gene encodes CDR1 LNHDA and CDR2 SQIVND (reference sequence). Deletions cut 3 bases from V and 6 bases from J, with 17 bases between. This CDR3 region has 15 residues. The CDR3 bases are TGTGCCAGTAGTATTGGACTGCGGGGGGGGCATGGCTACACCTTC. This translates into CASSIGLRGGHGYTF. The full variable domain, its missing parts supplied by reference TRBV19 and TRBJ1-2, is DGGITQSPKYLFRKEGQNVTLSCEQNLNHDAMYWYRQDPGQGLRLIYYSQIVNDFQKGDIAEGYSVSREKKESFPLTVTSAQKNPTAFYLCASSIGLRGGHGYTFGSGTRLTVV.

V and J are TRBV4-1 and TRBJ1-5; 7 bases line up with TRBD1. The CDR3 is 16 amino acids. CDR1 and CDR2 from the germline V gene are MGHRA and YSYEKL. V trimming: 4 bases; J trimming: 0 bases; junction bases outside the gene matches: 6. CDR3 amino acids: CASSPGQLYSNQPQHF. CDR3 coding DNA: TGCGCCAGCAGCCCGGGACAGCTCTATAGCAATCAGCCCCAGCATTTT.

The chain recombines TRBV21-1 with TRBJ1-5; TRBD1 is the table's D call and was not checked against the DNA. TRBV21-1 corresponds to a pseudogene. The CDR3 is 15 residues long. The CDR3 bases are TGTGCCAGCGGTGTAAGACAGGCTAGCAATCAGCCCCAGCATTTT. Translated: CASGVRQASNQPQHF.

This clonotype has at least ten counts. This chain joins TRBV5-1 and TRBJ1-5; TRBD1 is a possible D gene (5 bases). The CDR3 is 15 amino acids. The germline V and J ends were trimmed by 4 bases and 0 bases, with 11 bases remaining between them. Germline CDR1 is SGHRS and CDR2 is YFSETQ. CDR3: CASSEGTYSNQPQHF. CDR3 DNA: TGCGCCAGCAGCGAAGGGACTTATAGCAATCAGCCCCAGCATTTT. Supplemented by reference TRBV5-1 and TRBJ1-5, the full variable domain reads KAGVTQTPRYLIKTRGQQVTLSCSPISGHRSVSWYQQTPGQGLQFLFEYFSETQRNKGNFPGRFSGRQFSNSRSEMNVSTLELGDSALYLCASSEGTYSNQPQHFGDGTRLSIL.

The rearrangement uses TRBV9 and TRBJ1-6, with D unclear. With 4 bases removed from V and 8 bases from J, the gap between germline ends came to 10 bases. The CDR3 is 13 amino acids. Germline V CDR1 and CDR2: SGDLS, YYNGEE. CDR3 loop: CASSPRVDSPLHF. DNA for the CDR3: TGTGCCAGCAGCCCGCGGGTTGATTCACCCCTCCACTTT.

This clonotype was counted at least ten times. The CDR3 region has the DNA TGTGCCAGCAGTGGACCTTTTGGGGAGCTGTTTTTT. This codes for CASSGPFGELFF. The chain couples TRBV28 to TRBJ2-2; D gene ambiguous. Per germline, CDR1 MDHEN and CDR2 SYDVKM. This CDR3 contains 12 residues. V lost 5 bases, J lost 8 bases, and 9 bases lay in between.

Concerning this clonotype: The junction shows a germline mismatch at one end, possibly a read error. The V call is TRBV5-4, the J call TRBJ2-3; D gene unclear. Germline assignment: CDR1 SGHNT and CDR2 YYREEE (reference sequence). The CDR3 spans 12 residues. The DNA of the CDR3 is TGTGCCAGCAGCGGCGCCCCTAGTACGCCGTATTTT. It codes for CASSGAPSTPYF.

V usage is TRBV28 and J usage is TRBJ2-1, with D possibly being TRBD1 (5 bases). The germline V gene has CDR1 MDHEN and CDR2 SYDVKM. The CDR3 has 14 amino acids. The germline V and J ends were trimmed by 5 bases and 1 base, with 9 bases remaining between them. The CDR3 DNA is TGTGCCAGCAGTCCGACAGTGTCCTACAATGAGCAGTTCTTC. This translates into CASSPTVSYNEQFF.

There are many counts of this clonotype. The genes are TRBV7-3 and TRBJ2-1; 9 positions match TRBD2. Germline lookup yields CDR1 SGHTA and CDR2 FQGTGA. The trim removed 1 base at V and 3 bases at J, leaving 7 bases unmatched. The CDR3 extends over 17 amino acids. CDR3 nucleotide sequence: TGTGCCAGCAGCTTAAATCCCCCGACTAGCGGCTACAATGAGCAGTTCTTC. Encoded protein: CASSLNPPTSGYNEQFF.

There are a few counts of this clonotype. The rearrangement joins TRBV2 to TRBJ2-3; weak D call: TRBD2 (5 bases). CDR3 length equals 13 residues. Germline-derived CDR1 and CDR2 are SNHLY and FYNNEI. Trimming stripped 4 bases from V and 4 bases from J, with 9 bases between. In nucleotides, the CDR3 is TGTGCCAGCAGTGGGGAACTAGCAGATACGCAGTATTTT. It translates to CASSGELADTQYF.

This sequence joins TRBV11-2 and TRBJ1-1; D gene unclear. The CDR3 covers 13 residues. Germline CDR1 and CDR2: SGHAT and FQNNGV. The V end lost 5 bases, the J end lost 4 bases, and 11 bases lay between the germline ends. The CDR3 loop reads CASSPLGITEAFF. The CDR3 DNA sequence: TGTGCCAGCAGCCCCCTCGGGATCACTGAAGCTTTCTTT.

As to this clonotype: This may stem from a read error, because a much larger clone lies one nucleotide away. The CDR3 nucleotides are TGTGCCAACAGTTACTCCCTAGCGGATTCGGAGACCCAGTACTTC. Its protein is CANSYSLADSETQYF. The chain recombines TRBV6-6 with TRBJ2-5; 7 bases fit TRBD2. There are 15 residues in the CDR3. CDR1 and CDR2 from the germline V gene are MNHNY and SVGAGI (reference sequence).

This clonotype was seen only a few times. The chain recombines TRBV25-1 with TRBJ2-5, with 8 bases aligning to TRBD1. The germline V gene has CDR1 MGHDK and CDR2 SYGVNS. V shed 6 bases and J 0 bases; nucleotides not matched to a gene: 6. CDR3 length equals 15 residues. In DNA, the CDR3 is TGTGCCAGCAGGGGGGACAGGTCGTACCAAGAGACCCAGTACTTC. Its protein product is CASRGDRSYQETQYF.

This clonotype has a count of ten or more. CDR3 region: CASRSGTGLGEQYF. The CDR3 DNA follows: TGTGCCAGCAGATCCGGGACAGGCTTGGGGGAGCAGTACTTC. The chain has TRBV2 and TRBJ2-7; 8 positions match TRBD1. Germline values: CDR1 SNHLY, CDR2 FYNNEI. The CDR3 contains 14 residues. After removal of 6 bases from V and 7 bases from J, the junction contained 11 bases not matched to a gene.

The genes are TRBV12-3 or TRBV12-4 and TRBJ2-1, with D possibly being TRBD1 (6 bases). V lost 3 bases, J lost 4 bases, and 16 bases lay in between. There are 16 residues in the CDR3. The CDR3 nucleotides are TGTGCCAGCAGTTTGGTGGGGGCCGTCGTGTACAATGAGCAGTTCTTC. Its protein is CASSLVGAVVYNEQFF.

In this sample, this clonotype turned up a few times. This chain links TRBV4-2 with TRBJ2-4; possible D gene TRBD2, 5 bases. Trimming shortened V by 0 bases and J by 8 bases, and 14 bases separated the two germline ends. Looked up from germline, CDR1 is LGHNA and CDR2 is YNFKEQ. The CDR3 consists of 15 residues. CDR3 in amino acids: CASSQEGSSRDIQYF. The CDR3 DNA reads TGTGCCAGCAGCCAAGAGGGGAGCAGTAGAGACATTCAGTACTTC.

This chain joins TRBV7-2 and TRBJ1-5, with a weak D call TRBD1 (5 bases). Germline assignment: CDR1 SGHTA and CDR2 FQGNSA. Trimming took 1 base from V and 5 from J, leaving 6 bases between them. The CDR3 contains 13 residues. Here the CDR3 reads CASSLEGDQPQHF. Written as DNA, the CDR3 is TGTGCCAGCAGCTTAGAAGGGGATCAGCCCCAGCATTTT. Looking up the rest from reference TRBV7-2 and TRBJ1-5 gives the full variable domain: GAGVSQSPSNKVTEKGKDVELRCDPISGHTALYWYRQSLGQGLEFLIYFQGNSAPDKSGLPSDRFSAERTGGSVSTLTIQRTQQEDSAVYLCASSLEGDQPQHFGDGTRLSIL.

This clonotype has a count of ten or more. This chain links TRBV27 with TRBJ2-3; D is possibly TRBD2 (6 bases). With 1 base removed from V and 6 bases from J, the gap between germline ends came to 17 bases. Germline CDR1 MNHEY, CDR2 SMNVEV (reference sequence). The CDR3 covers 16 residues. CDR3 DNA: TGTGCCAGCAGTTTATGGGGCGGGAATCGACGGGATACGCAGTATTTT. Encoded protein: CASSLWGGNRRDTQYF.